The T cell receptor (beta chain) under discussion was sequenced for a study of blood T cell repertoires in COVID-19 (dated by TCRdb to 2020 to 2021). Notes on the research overall: Samples from collaborators originated in the United States, Italy and Spain and spanned both the acute and convalescent phases of COVID-19. Nearly every sample came with metadata listing a de-identified subject ID, COVID-19 status, age in years and sex. Where available, HLA class I and class II types were obtained from metadata supplied by the sample provider rather than from assay-based typing. The repertoires were released in a freely available public database meant as a resource for research on the immune response to SARS-CoV-2. The prospective study material was composed of cDNA or gDNA derived from T cells, B-cell-depleted T cells, or PBMCs. Subjects who had been exposed to COVID-19, were actively infected with it, or had recovered from it provided the deeply sampled blood TCRbeta repertoires that made up the dataset. The samples were drawn from the first 160 participants of the ongoing ImmuneRACE study and from some 1,300 subjects provided by 6 global collaborators. Broad study findings and their caveats: The amount of clinical and demographic metadata varied by source and participant and was provided uncurated.

Whole blood was collected in K2EDTA tubes by collaborating institutions according to the institutions' own protocols. For TCRbeta analysis, collaborators shipped samples as frozen whole blood, isolated PBMCs, or DNA extracted from either of those sample types. TCRbeta CDR3 regions were amplified from genomic DNA by means of the immunoSEQ Assay, a bias-controlled multiplex PCR. For the original study's pipeline: Within the assay, amplification of reference gene primers was used to estimate how many nucleated cells each sample contained. Sequence reads were collapsed and filtered to measure the absolute abundance of every unique TCRbeta CDR3 rearrangement. For each sample, productive Simpson clonality was calculated as the square root of Simpson's diversity index across productive rearrangements. Imported from immuneACCESS, the table was reduced by TCRdb to in-frame sequences with V and J called. These copies leave out some clones; in studies compared against another copy, an unresolved V gene accounts for under half, and the cause of the remainder is not known. The V and J calls and the clone size are those of that table, but D and trimming were determined from the DNA. The sample contains some 300,000 clones, around 90% of them found a single time. The biggest ten clones account for around 2.1% of the sample.

Regarding this clone: This clone's antigen is unknown. Base qualities are not recorded, but no much larger clone differs from it by a single base.

Trimming at the junction amounts to 1 base on V and 6 bases on J, and the germline ends lie 18 bases apart. The germline V gene gives CDR1 as SGHAT and CDR2 as FQNNGV. From the cysteine through the phenylalanine, the CDR3 covers 16 amino acids. CDR3 DNA only is kept here, 48 bases in frame from base 1. The sequence joins TRBV11-2 to TRBJ1-2; the D segment could be TRBD1, given 6 matching bases. The receptor comes from a man aged 18 to 30 with active or convalescent COVID-19. Sequencing was carried out using peripheral blood. The DNA sequence follows: TGTGCCAGCAGCTTAGGGGGGTTTGACAGGTGGAATGGCTACACCTTC. This codes for CASSLGGFDRWNGYTF.